These 30 T cell receptor beta chains originate from one sample sequenced in a study of blood T cells in healthy people across ages. A J-beta primer mix and a sample-barcoded 5' primer were used in a second PCR of about 6 to 12 cycles. One entry per CDR3 protein, called by TCRdb with MiXCR from the 5' RACE reads. The data show about 1.8 million distinct CDR3 sequences, with roughly 49% seen just once and less than 2.5% held by the top ten. Sequenced: blood. These receptors were collected from a woman in her 40s in good health.

This clonotype was detected only once. This chain joins TRBV18 and TRBJ2-3, with D unresolved. Trimming pared 2 bases from V and 5 bases from J, leaving 8 bases between. This CDR3 region has 13 residues. In germline, CDR1 is KGHSH, CDR2 LQKENI. CDR3 protein: CASSPEPRDTQYF. The CDR3, as DNA: TGTGCCAGCTCACCAGAACCCCGAGATACGCAGTATTTT.

V gene TRBV5-1 combines with J gene TRBJ2-1; D uncertain. There are 14 residues in the CDR3. Germline V gene lookup returns CDR1 SGHRS and CDR2 YFSETQ. Between the trimmed V and J ends, which lost 0 bases and 8 bases, there was a span of 12 bases. In DNA, the CDR3 is TGCGCCAGCAGCTTGGGGACGTCGGCGGATGAGCAGTTCTTC. It yields the protein CASSLGTSADEQFF.

In its sample, this clonotype was seen a few times. At one boundary the junction diverges from the germline segment, which might be a read error. V is TRBV7-7 and J is TRBJ1-1; possible D gene TRBD1, 5 bases. CDR1 is SSHAT, CDR2 FNYEAQ, per germline (reference sequence). The CDR3 sequence is 13 residues long. The chain's CDR3 is CASSSQENTEAFF. Written as DNA, the CDR3 is TGTGCTAGCAGCTCACAGGAGAACACTGAAGCTTTCTTT.

This clonotype was found once. The genes are TRBV27 and TRBJ1-2; D is perhaps TRBD1 (6 bases). CDR3 size: 16 residues. V was trimmed by 6 bases and J by 6 bases, leaving 23 bases between them. The germline CDR1 and CDR2 sequences are MNHEY and SMNVEV (reference sequence). CDR3 sequence: CASSPTTGGRNNGYTF. The CDR3 DNA follows: TGTGCCAGCAGCCCCACCACGGGGGGGCGGAATAATGGCTACACCTTC.

There are many counts of this clonotype. CDR3 DNA: TGTGCCAGCAACCGGGGGGGGCCTTCCTACGAGCAGTACTTC. Translating it yields CASNRGGPSYEQYF. The chain has TRBV12-3 or TRBV12-4 and TRBJ2-7, with 8 bases that match TRBD2. The CDR3 is 14 residues long. V was clipped by 7 bases and J by 1 base; unmatched bases: 6.

This clonotype was seen a single time. This sequence joins TRBV2 and TRBJ2-3; 14 nucleotides align to TRBD2. The V segment lost 10 bases and the J segment 3 bases; nucleotides outside the gene matches: 3. This CDR3 has 14 residues. Per the germline V gene, CDR1 is SNHLY and CDR2 is FYNNEI. The CDR3 sequence: CAKRLAGGTDTQYF. CDR3 DNA: TGTGCCAAGAGACTAGCGGGGGGGACAGATACGCAGTATTTT. Full variable domain (rest looked up from reference TRBV2 and TRBJ2-3): EPEVTQTPSHQVTQMGQEVILRCVPISNHLYFYWYRQILGQKVEFLVSFYNNEISEKSEIFDDQFSVERPDGSNFTLKIRSTKLEDSAMYFCAKRLAGGTDTQYFGPGTRLTVL.

This clonotype was found a few times. The chain is built from TRBV20-1 and TRBJ1-2, with D maybe TRBD1 (6 bases). Germline V gene data show CDR1 as DFQATT and CDR2 as SNEGSKA (reference sequence). Trimming stripped 0 bases from V and 8 bases from J, with 13 bases between. The CDR3 totals 13 residues. The CDR3 sequence is CSAREGGREGYTF. Written as DNA, the CDR3 is TGCAGTGCTAGAGAGGGGGGGCGAGAAGGCTACACCTTC.

This clonotype has only a few counts. The chain joins TRBV20-1 to TRBJ2-7; D may be TRBD2 (6 bases). V was shortened by 3 bases and J by 10 bases, with 31 bases between the two germline ends. The CDR3 has 17 amino acids. The germline CDR1 and CDR2 sequences are DFQATT and SNEGSKA (reference sequence). CDR3 residues: CSASGLVGDSSFGIQYF. The CDR3 DNA reads TGCAGTGCTAGTGGCCTCGTAGGGGACTCCTCCTTCGGGATTCAGTACTTC.

This clonotype has more than one count but fewer than ten. The chain is built from TRBV7-2 and TRBJ1-6, with TRBD1 identical over 10 bases. This CDR3 contains 15 residues. V lost 5 bases, J lost 8 bases, and 6 bases stayed unmatched. Germline assignment: CDR1 SGHTA and CDR2 FQGNSA. The CDR3 DNA reads as TGTGCCAGCAGCCAGAGGGGGACAGGGGATTCACCCCTCCACTTT. Protein product: CASSQRGTGDSPLHF.

The J gene is TRBJ1-1, the V gene TRBV7-9, with D hard to call. Trimming removed 5 bases at V and 7 bases at J, with 8 bases between. This CDR3 has 11 amino acids. From germline, CDR1 is SEHNR and CDR2 FQNEAQ (reference sequence). CDR3 sequence reads: CASSTDGEAFF. DNA of the CDR3: TGTGCCAGCAGCACCGACGGTGAAGCTTTCTTT.

The chain couples TRBV27 to TRBJ2-4, with D tentatively TRBD1 or TRBD2 (5 bases each). The CDR3 covers 17 residues. V was pared by 5 bases and J by 5 bases, with 22 bases between. CDR1 is MNHEY, CDR2 SMNVEV, per germline (reference sequence). CDR3 coding DNA: TGTGCCAGCAGTCACCCGGGGCCTACGAAAACCCAAAACATTCAGTACTTC. It is translated as CASSHPGPTKTQNIQYF.

The chain couples TRBV18 to TRBJ2-3; TRBD1 or TRBD2 may be the D gene (6 bases each). CDR1 and CDR2 (germline): KGHSH, LQKENI. With 3 bases removed from V and 0 bases from J, the gap between germline ends came to 13 bases. The CDR3 runs to 16 residues. The CDR3 DNA is TGTGCCAGCTCACCCAGGGGACTTACCAGCACAGATACGCAGTATTTT. Protein: CASSPRGLTSTDTQYF. The full variable domain, in which reference TRBV18 and TRBJ2-3 provide the parts outside the CDR3, is NAGVMQNPRHLVRRRGQEARLRCSPMKGHSHVYWYRQLPEEGLKFMVYLQKENIIDESGMPKERFSAEFPKEGPSILRIQQVVRGDSAAYFCASSPRGLTSTDTQYFGPGTRLTVL.

The V and J genes are TRBV11-2 and TRBJ1-2; D perhaps matches TRBD1 (5 bases). The CDR3 has 17 residues. Trimming cost V 1 base and J 4 bases, with 19 bases left between them. Germline lookup yields CDR1 SGHAT and CDR2 FQNNGV. CDR3 coding DNA: TGTGCCAGCAGCTTAGTACCACGGCGGACCGGGACCTATGGCTACACCTTC. Translation gives CASSLVPRRTGTYGYTF. The complete variable domain, with remaining parts taken from reference TRBV11-2 and TRBJ1-2, reads EAGVAQSPRYKIIEKRQSVAFWCNPISGHATLYWYQQILGQGPKLLIQFQNNGVVDDSQLPKDRFSAERLKGVDSTLKIQPAKLEDSAVYLCASSLVPRRTGTYGYTFGSGTRLTVV.

The rearrangement joins TRBV6-6 to TRBJ2-1; D is uncertain. Germline CDR1 MNHNY, CDR2 SVGAGI (reference sequence). CDR3 length: 12 amino acids. Trimming pared 2 bases from V and 8 bases from J, leaving 7 bases between. CDR3 loop: CASSYQFYEQFF. The CDR3 DNA sequence: TGTGCCAGCAGTTACCAATTCTATGAGCAGTTCTTC.

The chain couples TRBV6-6 to TRBJ1-5; 7 nucleotides align to TRBD1. The ends lost 9 bases at V and 5 bases at J; junction bases unmatched: 13. The CDR3 sequence is 15 residues long. Germline CDR1 reads MNHNY; CDR2 reads SVGAGI (reference sequence). This CDR3 is CASRDTGQKYQPQHF. CDR3 bases: TGTGCCAGTAGGGACACGGGACAGAAGTATCAGCCCCAGCATTTT.

The chain couples TRBV4-3 to TRBJ1-1; a weak D match, TRBD1 (5 bases). This CDR3 spans 15 amino acids. The germline CDR1 and CDR2 sequences are LGHNA and YSLEER. V dropped 0 bases and J dropped 2 bases, with 10 bases sitting between them. In nucleotides, the CDR3 is TGCGCCAGCAGCCAAGATTGGGGCCTTAACACTGAAGCTTTCTTT. It translates to CASSQDWGLNTEAFF.

In its sample, this clonotype was seen once. The V gene is TRBV6-2 or TRBV6-3, the J gene TRBJ2-7, with D hard to call. Trimming took 2 bases from V and 3 from J, leaving 11 bases between them. CDR3 length equals 14 residues. CDR1 is MNHEY, CDR2 SVGEGT, per germline. The CDR3 nucleotides are TGTGCCAGCAGTTACGCAAGAACAGACTACGAGCAGTACTTC. Residues: CASSYARTDYEQYF.

CDR3 DNA sequence: TGTGCCAGCAGTGACAAGGGGGTGGAAGGTGAGCAGTACTTC. As protein: CASSDKGVEGEQYF. The chain carries TRBV6-4 and TRBJ2-5; perhaps TRBD1 as D (6 bases). Germline V gene data show CDR1 as MRHNA and CDR2 as SNTAGT. With 2 bases removed from V and 11 bases from J, the gap between germline ends came to 18 bases. The CDR3 has 14 residues.

The gene calls are TRBV4-3 and TRBJ1-2; D unresolved. The germline V gene encodes CDR1 LGHNA and CDR2 YSLEER. The CDR3 has 12 residues. Trimming cost V 0 bases and J 8 bases, with 7 bases left between them. CDR3 region: CASSQEGRGYTF. The CDR3 DNA follows: TGCGCCAGCAGCCAAGAAGGGCGGGGCTACACCTTC.

This clonotype came up once. The gene calls are TRBV24-1 and TRBJ2-7; TRBD2 aligns across 7 bases. The end of the DNA fits TRBJ2-5 better, so the J call may be wrong. The germline gives CDR1 KGHDR, CDR2 SFDVKD. This CDR3 has 17 amino acids. Here the CDR3 DNA reads TGTGCCACCAGTGAATCGGGTGGCGGGGGAATGAGAGAGACCCAGTACTTC. Translation: CATSESGGGGMRETQYF.

The chain has TRBV10-2 and TRBJ1-4; tentative D call: TRBD1 (5 bases). V lost 3 bases, J lost 9 bases, and 14 bases lay in between. The CDR3 runs 14 residues. Germline V CDR1 and CDR2: WSHSY, SAAADI. The CDR3 region is CASSDPPGTKKLFF. CDR3 sequence (DNA): TGCGCCAGCAGTGACCCACCCGGGACGAAAAAACTGTTTTTT.

This clonotype has a handful of counts. The rearrangement links TRBV4-1 to TRBJ2-3, with a weak D call TRBD2 (5 bases). Per germline, CDR1 MGHRA and CDR2 YSYEKL. The CDR3 covers 14 residues. V lost 4 bases to trimming and J lost 5 bases, with 13 bases between them. In DNA form, the CDR3 reads TGCGCCAGCAGCCGGACTTCCTCGGGAGATACGCAGTATTTT. Its translation: CASSRTSSGDTQYF.

This chain links TRBV4-2 with TRBJ1-5; tentative D call: TRBD1 (6 bases). CDR1 LGHNA and CDR2 YNFKEQ come from the germline V gene. V was cut by 0 bases and J by 3 bases, with 12 bases left in between. The CDR3 consists of 16 residues. The CDR3 nucleotides read TGTGCCAGCAGCCAAGAAGAGGACAGTGTCAATCAGCCCCAGCATTTT. Translated: CASSQEEDSVNQPQHF.

The chain employs TRBV29-1 and TRBJ1-5, with TRBD1 matching over 9 bases. There are 15 residues in the CDR3. The V and J ends lost 6 bases and 5 bases, in that order; junction bases with no gene match: 11. From germline, CDR1 is SQVTM and CDR2 ANQGSEA. The DNA of the CDR3 is TGCAGCGTACAACAGGGGGCAGGGAATCATCAGCCCCAGCATTTT. Protein sequence: CSVQQGAGNHQPQHF. The full variable domain, rest sourced from reference TRBV29-1 and TRBJ1-5, is SAVISQKPSRDICQRGTSLTIQCQVDSQVTMMFWYRQQPGQSLTLIATANQGSEATYESGFVIDKFPISRPNLTFSTLTVSNMSPEDSSIYLCSVQQGAGNHQPQHFGDGTRLSIL.

The chain combines TRBV12-3 or TRBV12-4 with TRBJ1-5; 9 nucleotides line up with TRBD1. Germline trimming cut 8 bases from V and 7 bases from J; bases unmatched to any gene: 6. There are 13 residues in the CDR3. The CDR3 DNA reads as TGTGCCAGCTTGAGGACAGGGGAACAGCCCCAGCATTTT. Translating gives CASLRTGEQPQHF.

The chain uses TRBV6-1 and TRBJ1-2; D is uncertain. V was pared by 4 bases and J by 4 bases, with 13 bases between. Germline CDR1 reads MNHNS; CDR2 reads SASEGT. The CDR3 totals 14 residues. CDR3: CASSGGMSGYGYTF. CDR3 DNA sequence: TGTGCCAGCAGTGGTGGGATGTCTGGCTATGGCTACACCTTC.

This sequence joins TRBV7-2 and TRBJ2-3; D is unresolved. Germline CDR1 is SGHTA and CDR2 is FQGNSA. This CDR3 contains 15 residues. V shed 3 bases and J shed 0 bases, with 10 bases lying between them. The CDR3 DNA reads as TGTGCCAGCAGCTTTATGGACGGGAGCACAGATACGCAGTATTTT. Translation: CASSFMDGSTDTQYF.

The rearrangement uses TRBV5-1 and TRBJ2-1, with 11 bases aligning to TRBD2. The V gene end was trimmed by 3 bases and the J gene end by 6 bases; junction bases not matched to a gene: 5. The germline gives CDR1 SGHRS, CDR2 YFSETQ. The CDR3 contains 15 residues. CDR3 coding DNA: TGCGCCAGCAGCTCCCGACTAGCGGGGACCAATGAGCAGTTCTTC. Protein product: CASSSRLAGTNEQFF.

This clonotype was picked up a small number of times. Sequence at one end of the junction differs from germline and may be a read error. V and J are TRBV27 and TRBJ1-5, with a possible D match to TRBD1 (5 bases). The CDR3 has 12 residues. CDR1 and CDR2 from the germline V gene are MNHEY and SMNVEV (reference sequence). The CDR3 DNA is TGTGCCAGCAGTGGCCAGGGCCAGCCTCAGCATTTT. Translation gives CASSGQGQPQHF.

The chain carries TRBV10-3 and TRBJ2-7; D remains ambiguous. The CDR3 is 14 amino acids. The germline V gene has CDR1 ENHRY and CDR2 SYGVKD. V was clipped by 3 bases and J by 0 bases, with 9 bases between them. The CDR3 reads CAISDIPSSYEQYF. CDR3 DNA sequence: TGTGCCATCAGTGATATCCCTTCCTCCTACGAGCAGTACTTC.